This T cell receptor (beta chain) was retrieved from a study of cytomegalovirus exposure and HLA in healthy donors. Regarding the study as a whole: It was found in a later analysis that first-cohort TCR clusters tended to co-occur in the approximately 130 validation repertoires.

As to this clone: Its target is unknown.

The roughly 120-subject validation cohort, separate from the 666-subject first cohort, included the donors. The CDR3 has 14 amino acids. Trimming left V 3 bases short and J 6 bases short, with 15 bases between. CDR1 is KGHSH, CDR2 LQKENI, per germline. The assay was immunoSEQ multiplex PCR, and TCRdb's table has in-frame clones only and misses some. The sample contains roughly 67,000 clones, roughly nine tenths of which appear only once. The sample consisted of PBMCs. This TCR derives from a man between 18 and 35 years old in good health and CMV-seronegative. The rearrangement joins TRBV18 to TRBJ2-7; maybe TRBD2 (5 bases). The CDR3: CASSPPPGGREQYF. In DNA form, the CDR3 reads TGTGCCAGCTCACCCCCACCCGGCGGGCGCGAGCAGTACTTC.